A single sample is the source of the 19 T cell receptor beta chains below, sequenced in a study of shared clonotypes between healthy human individuals. TCRdb's table, derived via immunoSEQ multiplex PCR, lists solely in-frame clones and lacks some. The sample records fewer than 850,000 clones, approximately 75% being singletons. Sequenced sample: memory CD4+ T cells sorted from blood. Described subset: CD45RA-negative fraction. These receptors all stem from a woman in her 30s in good health.

The rearrangement links TRBV13 to TRBJ1-3; weak D call: TRBD1 (5 bases). The CDR3 is 16 amino acids. The V and J ends lost 2 bases and 0 bases respectively, with 11 bases between them. CDR1 and CDR2 (germline): PRHDT, FYEKMQ (reference sequence). The CDR3 reads CASSLRGPSSGNTIYF. The CDR3 bases are TGTGCCAGCAGCTTAAGGGGTCCGAGCTCTGGAAACACCATATATTTT.

A note on this clone: The identical CDR3 is also encoded by other nucleotide sequences in the sample. The CDR3: CASSPPGAGANVLTF. The CDR3 region has the DNA TGTGCCAGCAGTCCCCCGGGGGCTGGGGCCAACGTCCTGACTTTC. The chain links TRBV28 to TRBJ2-6; D perhaps matches TRBD2 (6 bases). V lost 5 bases and J lost 2, with 10 bases in between. The CDR3 sequence is 15 residues long. From germline, CDR1 is MDHEN and CDR2 SYDVKM.

The V and J genes are TRBV25-1 and TRBJ2-7; no firm D call. The CDR3 extends over 11 amino acids. CDR1 MGHDK and CDR2 SYGVNS come from the germline V gene. V was clipped by 1 base and J by 5 bases, with 3 bases between them. CDR3 bases: TGTGCCAGCAGTGAATTACACGAGCAGTACTTC. It is translated as CASSELHEQYF.

This clone occurred a few times. The genes are TRBV14 and TRBJ2-2; no clear D gene. From germline, CDR1 is SGHDN and CDR2 FVKESK. This CDR3 comprises 14 residues. V was trimmed by 3 bases and J by 4 bases, leaving 9 bases between them. The CDR3 nucleotides read TGTGCCAGCAGCCACCTAGTAGGCACCGGGGAGCTGTTTTTT. It is translated as CASSHLVGTGELFF.

This chain links TRBV28 with TRBJ2-1; maybe TRBD2 (5 bases). Per germline, CDR1 MDHEN and CDR2 SYDVKM. Trimming pared 6 bases from V and 0 bases from J, leaving 24 bases between. The CDR3 sequence is 19 residues long. The CDR3 sequence is CASRLDRLAFKTSYNEQFF. DNA of the CDR3: TGTGCCAGCAGGCTAGATCGGCTAGCTTTCAAGACCTCCTACAATGAGCAGTTCTTC.

V is TRBV11-2 and J is TRBJ1-2; weak D call: TRBD1 (6 bases). V lost 5 bases to trimming and J lost 5 bases, with 18 bases between them. Germline loops: CDR1 SGHAT, CDR2 FQNNGV. The length of the CDR3 is 15 residues. CDR3 residues: CASSKRTDSRYGYTF. In DNA, the CDR3 is TGTGCCAGCAGCAAGAGGACGGACAGTCGTTATGGCTACACCTTC.

This clone has more than one count but fewer than ten. A read error may account for a junction end that differs from germline. The rearrangement uses TRBV4-1 and TRBJ2-2, with TRBD1 matching 8 bases. Germline V gene sequence: CDR1 MGHRA, CDR2 YSYEKL. There are 17 residues in the CDR3. The CDR3 DNA is TGCGCCAGCAGCCATGTCCGGCAGGGGGCGAAAACCGGGGAGCTGTTTTTT. This translates into CASSHVRQGAKTGELFF.

As for this clone: Other DNA sequences in the sample encode the same CDR3. The chain links TRBV7-2 to TRBJ1-5, with TRBD1 as a possible D gene (5 bases). V lost 6 bases, J lost 1 base, and 13 bases lay in between. This CDR3 has 15 residues. Germline V gene lookup returns CDR1 SGHTA and CDR2 FQGNSA. CDR3 nucleotide sequence: TGTGCCAGCAGTCCCGACAGTCTGAGCAATCAGCCCCAGCATTTT. Its protein is CASSPDSLSNQPQHF.

This clone was counted a few times. CDR3 loop: CASPPSGTSDYEQYF. The CDR3 nucleotides are TGTGCCAGTCCCCCCTCCGGGACTAGCGACTACGAGCAGTACTTC. The V and J genes are TRBV28 and TRBJ2-7; 10 bases are shared with TRBD2. V shed 9 bases and J 3 bases; nucleotides not matched to a gene: 11. CDR1 and CDR2 from the germline V gene are MDHEN and SYDVKM. This CDR3 spans 15 amino acids.

The V and J genes are TRBV2 and TRBJ2-7; possibly TRBD2 for D (5 bases). The CDR3 consists of 15 residues. With 1 base removed from V and 0 bases from J, the gap between germline ends came to 10 bases. Germline values: CDR1 SNHLY, CDR2 FYNNEI. The CDR3 spells CASSEGRRSSYEQYF. The CDR3 nucleotides are TGTGCCAGCAGTGAAGGCAGGAGGAGCTCCTACGAGCAGTACTTC.

The chain is built from TRBV30 and TRBJ1-4; D perhaps matches TRBD1 (5 bases). CDR1 and CDR2 from the germline V gene are GTSNPN and SVGIG (reference sequence). The germline V and J ends were trimmed by 2 bases and 4 bases, with 14 bases remaining between them. The CDR3 runs to 15 residues. The CDR3 bases are TGTGCCTGGAGTCCTCTGGGGGTAAATAATGAAAAACTGTTTTTT. It codes for CAWSPLGVNNEKLFF.

This clone was observed a few times. The chain carries TRBV2 and TRBJ1-2; D gene unclear. This CDR3 has 12 residues. Germline CDR1 SNHLY, CDR2 FYNNEI. V was cut by 5 bases and J by 0 bases, with 4 bases left in between. The CDR3 DNA follows: TGTGCCAGCAGTATCCCTAACTATGGCTACACCTTC. Its translation is CASSIPNYGYTF.

This rearrangement joins TRBV5-1 to TRBJ2-3; D is possibly TRBD2 (6 bases). This CDR3 comprises 16 residues. Trimming removed 4 bases from V and 2 bases from J, with 17 bases in between. Per germline, CDR1 SGHRS and CDR2 YFSETQ. CDR3 amino acids: CASSPIYPGDTDTQYF. The CDR3 bases are TGCGCCAGCAGCCCTATATACCCGGGAGACACAGATACGCAGTATTTT.

This chain links TRBV5-8 with TRBJ2-5; 12 nucleotides match TRBD2. V was clipped by 5 bases and J by 4 bases; unmatched bases: 3. Germline V gene lookup returns CDR1 SGHTS and CDR2 YDEGEE. The CDR3 sequence is 14 residues long. CDR3 in DNA: TGTGCCAGCAGGAGGGGACTAGCGGGAGAGACCCAGTACTTC. Residues: CASRRGLAGETQYF.

V is TRBV14 and J is TRBJ1-2, with TRBD1 matching over 9 bases. Germline V gives CDR1 SGHDN, CDR2 FVKESK. The CDR3 runs 15 residues. Germline trimming cut 4 bases from V and 8 bases from J; bases unmatched to any gene: 11. CDR3: CASSRPGTGFGGYTF. The CDR3 DNA follows: TGTGCCAGCAGCCGACCCGGGACAGGGTTCGGCGGCTACACCTTC.

The chain combines TRBV10-3 with TRBJ2-7; D possibly matches TRBD1 or TRBD2 (6 bases each). V lost 2 bases and J 4 bases, leaving 12 bases between the germline ends. Per the germline V gene, CDR1 is ENHRY and CDR2 is SYGVKD. CDR3 length: 14 amino acids. The CDR3 DNA follows: TGTGCCATCAGTGAGCTCGGGGGCAAGTACGAGCAGTACTTC. Protein: CAISELGGKYEQYF.

This clone was picked up a small number of times. In DNA form, the CDR3 reads TGTGCCAGCAGGACTAGCGGACAATACACCGGGGAGCTGTTTTTT. Amino acid sequence: CASRTSGQYTGELFF. This chain uses TRBV5-6 with TRBJ2-2; 9 bases map to TRBD2. CDR1 and CDR2 from the germline V gene are SGHDT and YYEEEE. The V segment lost 5 bases and the J segment 3 bases; nucleotides outside the gene matches: 5. The CDR3 has 15 amino acids.

CDR3 nucleotides: TGTGCCAGCGGCCAGACTTGGAGCTCCTACAATGAGCAGTTCTTC. Translating gives CASGQTWSSYNEQFF. The rearrangement joins TRBV7-2 to TRBJ2-1, with D unclear. This CDR3 is built from 15 residues. The V end lost 8 bases, the J end lost 0 bases, and 14 bases lay between the germline ends. Germline V gene sequence: CDR1 SGHTA, CDR2 FQGNSA.

The chain combines TRBV28 with TRBJ2-1; 13 nucleotides agree with TRBD2. The length of the CDR3 is 18 residues. V trimming: 6 bases; J trimming: 5 bases; junction bases outside the gene matches: 13. Germline values: CDR1 MDHEN, CDR2 SYDVKM. CDR3 sequence reads: CASSPRTSGSRWDNEQFF. CDR3 DNA: TGTGCCAGCAGCCCACGGACTAGCGGGAGCCGGTGGGACAATGAGCAGTTCTTC.